The rows below give T cell receptor beta chains drawn from one sample of a study of blood T cell repertoires in COVID-19. Generated by immunoSEQ multiplex PCR, the TCRdb table keeps only in-frame clones and is missing some. This table holds approximately 450,000 clones, approximately 90% found once. The sequencing sample was made of PBMCs or T cells enriched from blood (not recorded which). The source of these receptors is a man aged 30 to 45 who had recovered from COVID-19. The CDR3 runs from the conserved cysteine through the conserved F or W. The order of the fields is J gene, D gene, V gene, clone size, CDR3 DNA, CDR3 protein. A D gene is named only where the DNA matches it firmly. For some rows the clone size is stated as once, few or many, or as a class when expanded; others skip it.

>TRBJ2-2|.|TRBV6-5|once
TGTGCCAGCAGTTACTTAGATGGAGGCGGGGAGCTGTTTTTT
CASSYLDGGGELFF
>TRBJ1-1|.|TRBV30|once
TGTGCCTGGAGCCCATGGAACACTGAAGCTTTCTTT
CAWSPWNTEAFF
>TRBJ1-2|TRBD1|TRBV5-8|.
TGTGCCAGCAGCTTGGTTCTGACAGGGGGAATCTATGGCTACACCTTC
CASSLVLTGGIYGYTF
>TRBJ2-7|TRBD1|TRBV5-1|.
TGCGCCAGCAGCGCGGGACAGGGGTTCGCCGAGCAGTACTTC
CASSAGQGFAEQYF
>TRBJ1-1|.|TRBV7-3|.
TGTGCCAGCAGCGTATACAGGGATGCCGGTGAAGCTTTCTTT
CASSVYRDAGEAFF
>TRBJ1-3|.|TRBV4-1|.
TGCGCCAGCAGCCAAGCCCGGGACTGGGAAGGAAACACCATATATTTT
CASSQARDWEGNTIYF
>TRBJ1-3|TRBD1|TRBV30|few
TGTGCCTGGAGTCAGGGACAGCCTGGAAACACCATATATTTT
CAWSQGQPGNTIYF
>TRBJ1-1|.|TRBV5-5|.
TGTGCCAGCGGCCCGTCCGGAGCATCGAACACTGAAGCTTTCTTT
CASGPSGASNTEAFF
>TRBJ1-5|.|TRBV7-8|.
TGTGCCAGCAGCTTAGCCACCTCGGGGGGCTTCGGCAATCAGCCCCAGCATTTT
CASSLATSGGFGNQPQHF
>TRBJ2-4|TRBD2|TRBV5-4|.
TGTGCCAGCAGCTTGGGGGCTAGCGGAATAGCCAAAAACATTCAGTACTTC
CASSLGASGIAKNIQYF
>TRBJ2-5|.|TRBV19|few
TGTGCCAGTAGTATCCGAGGGGGGGAAGAGACCCAGTACTTC
CASSIRGGEETQYF
>TRBJ2-5|TRBD2|TRBV28|.
TGTGCCAGCAGCCCAGCGGGGGCGGGGGAGACCCAGTACTTC
CASSPAGAGETQYF
>TRBJ1-2|.|TRBV7-3|.
TGTGCCAGCAGGGAGAACAGCGGGGACTCTAACTATGGCTACACCTTC
CASRENSGDSNYGYTF
>TRBJ1-1|TRBD1|TRBV27|.
TGTGCCAGCAGTTTCGGGACAGAGAACACTGAAGCTTTCTTT
CASSFGTENTEAFF
>TRBJ2-2|TRBD2|TRBV5-1|.
TGCGCCAGCAGCTTGAGGTGGGGACTAGCGGGAGTCACCGGGGAGCTGTTTTTT
CASSLRWGLAGVTGELFF
>TRBJ2-7|TRBD1|TRBV5-3|.
TGTGCCAGAAGCCTCGGACAGGATAGGTCCTACGAGCAGTACTTC
CARSLGQDRSYEQYF
>TRBJ1-2|TRBD1|TRBV28|.
TGTGCCAGCAGCTGGACAGGGGGCTTCTATGGCTACACCTTC
CASSWTGGFYGYTF
>TRBJ2-1|.|TRBV7-6|.
TGTGCCAGCAGCTTCTTAGTTTCCCACAATGAGCAGTTCTTC
CASSFLVSHNEQFF
>TRBJ2-2|.|TRBV28|.
TGTGCCAGCAGTTTGGGGCTCGGGGAGCTGTTTTTT
CASSLGLGELFF
>TRBJ2-7|.|TRBV4-1|.
TGCGCCAGCAGCCAACTTCCCGGCTCCCGGGACGAGCAGTACTTC
CASSQLPGSRDEQYF
>TRBJ2-7|TRBD2|TRBV29-1|once
TGCAGCGTTGTGGTCCCAGCGGGGGACTACGAGCAGTACTTC
CSVVVPAGDYEQYF
>TRBJ2-2|TRBD2|TRBV5-4|.
TGTGCCAGCAGCTTAACTAGCGGGAGCACCGGGGAGCTGTTTTTT
CASSLTSGSTGELFF
>TRBJ2-1|.|TRBV5-4|once
TGTGCCAGCAGCCTGGTGGGGGGATCCTACAATGAGCAGTTCTTC
CASSLVGGSYNEQFF
>TRBJ2-7|.|TRBV12-5|.
TGTGCTAGTGGTCCCGGGTCAGATCCCTACGAGCAGTACTTC
CASGPGSDPYEQYF